These T cell receptor beta chains were read from a single sample in a study of CD8 T cells in Susac syndrome. TCRdb redid the calling of the immunoSEQ multiplex PCR reads with MiXCR, one entry per CDR3 protein. There are under 95,000 distinct CDR3 sequences in the sample; around 93% occur only once, and approximately 0.49% lies in the top ten. Sequenced material: CD8+ T cells from PBMCs. The source is a human donor with Susac syndrome. The CDR3 runs from the conserved cysteine through the conserved F or W. A D gene is named only where the DNA matches it firmly. Size is stated for part of the rows, as once, few or many counts, or as a class when the clone is expanded.

d_gene	abundance	v_gene	len	j_gene	CDR3aa	CDR3nt
NA	NA	TRBV20-1	14	TRBJ2-5	CSARDLANQETQYF	TGCAGTGCTAGAGATCTGGCCAACCAAGAGACCCAGTACTTC
NA	NA	TRBV12-3/TRBV12-4	14	TRBJ2-3	CASGPARVIDTQYF	TGTGCCAGCGGCCCTGCCAGGGTAATAGATACGCAGTATTTT
TRBD1	NA	TRBV7-3	16	TRBJ2-1	CASSLTGGEYYNEQFF	TGTGCCAGCAGCCTGACAGGGGGAGAATACTACAATGAGCAGTTCTTC
NA	NA	TRBV3-1	10	TRBJ2-5	CASEGETQYF	TGTGCCAGTGAGGGAGAGACCCAGTACTTC
NA	NA	TRBV29-1	11	TRBJ1-1	CSAGEGDEAFF	TGCAGCGCTGGCGAAGGTGATGAAGCTTTCTTT
NA	NA	TRBV20-1	11	TRBJ2-7	CSAKDGYEQYF	TGCAGTGCCAAAGACGGCTACGAGCAGTACTTC
NA	NA	TRBV7-2	14	TRBJ1-2	CASSLASGAAGYTF	TGTGCCAGCAGCTTAGCATCAGGGGCGGCTGGCTACACCTTC
NA	NA	TRBV12-3/TRBV12-4	12	TRBJ1-2	CASTSGLRGYTF	TGTGCCAGCACCTCGGGACTGCGCGGCTACACCTTC
NA	NA	TRBV27	12	TRBJ2-5	CASSLVGKTQYF	TGTGCCAGCAGTTTAGTTGGCAAGACCCAGTACTTC
NA	NA	TRBV25-1	12	TRBJ2-1	CASSVGNNEQFF	TGTGCCAGCAGTGTCGGTAACAATGAGCAGTTCTTC
NA	NA	TRBV11-2	16	TRBJ2-3	CASSTPGRSGADTQYF	TGTGCCAGCAGCACTCCGGGACGGTCGGGGGCAGATACGCAGTATTTT
NA	NA	TRBV3-1	16	TRBJ2-1	CASSQDLATTYNEQFF	TGTGCCAGCAGCCAAGATCTAGCGACGACGTACAATGAGCAGTTCTTC
TRBD1	NA	TRBV6-5	13	TRBJ1-1	CASSPGTGVRAFF	TGTGCCAGCAGTCCCGGGACAGGGGTCCGGGCTTTCTTT
NA	NA	TRBV12-3/TRBV12-4	20	TRBJ2-6	CASSFGLDQSPRSGANVLTF	TGTGCCAGCAGTTTTGGCCTTGACCAATCCCCAAGGTCTGGGGCCAACGTCCTGACTTTC
TRBD2	NA	TRBV7-9	16	TRBJ2-1	CASSPRTSVTYNEQFF	TGTGCCAGCAGCCCGCGGACTAGCGTGACCTACAATGAGCAGTTCTTC
TRBD2	few	TRBV4-1	12	TRBJ2-1	CASTSGLNEQFF	TGCGCCAGTACTAGCGGGCTTAATGAGCAGTTCTTC
NA	NA	TRBV30	11	TRBJ2-1	CAWRGSNEQFF	TGTGCCTGGAGGGGTTCCAATGAGCAGTTCTTC
NA	NA	TRBV5-6	15	TRBJ1-2	CASSLVSPSYYGYTF	TGTGCCAGCAGCTTGGTATCGCCGAGCTACTATGGCTACACCTTC
NA	NA	TRBV30	14	TRBJ2-1	CAWSVGLQGSEQFF	TGTGCCTGGAGTGTGGGACTCCAGGGGAGTGAGCAGTTCTTC
TRBD1	NA	TRBV7-2	13	TRBJ2-1	CASQGVTYNEQFF	TGTGCCAGCCAGGGGGTCACCTACAATGAGCAGTTCTTC
TRBD2	NA	TRBV15	20	TRBJ2-2	CATSRDRTSGPTGVTGELFF	TGTGCCACCAGCAGAGATCGGACTAGCGGGCCCACAGGGGTCACCGGGGAGCTGTTTTTT
NA	NA	TRBV6-5	14	TRBJ2-2	CASSWSLHTGELFF	TGTGCCAGCAGTTGGAGCCTACACACCGGGGAGCTGTTTTTT
NA	NA	TRBV24-1	13	TRBJ2-3	CATSDLETDTQYF	TGTGCCACCAGTGATTTGGAGACAGATACGCAGTATTTT